Listed here are 30 T cell receptor beta chains from one sample, sequenced in a study of blood T cell repertoires in COVID-19. Clones were sequenced by immunoSEQ multiplex PCR, and TCRdb holds only the in-frame ones, with some missing. This sample carries 650,000 to 800,000 clones, more than 80% of them seen once, and the ten largest clones take under 0.3%. The sequenced sample consisted of peripheral blood. Source of these receptors: a woman aged 18-29 years with acute or convalescent COVID-19.

The chain uses TRBV7-6 and TRBJ2-1; 7 bases map to TRBD2. Trimming removed 5 bases from V and 5 bases from J; junction bases left unmatched: 3. This CDR3 has 13 amino acids. Germline loops: CDR1 SGHVS, CDR2 FNYEAQ. CDR3 in amino acids: CASSLTSHNEQFF. DNA for the CDR3: TGTGCCAGCAGCCTGACTAGCCACAATGAGCAGTTCTTC.

This sequence joins TRBV6-5 and TRBJ2-7; TRBD1 matches at 11 bases. The V gene's germline CDR1 is MNHEY and CDR2 SVGAGI. V shed 6 bases, J shed 3 bases, and the junction held 7 bases outside the gene matches. CDR3 size: 15 residues. As DNA, the CDR3 is TGTGCCAGCAGACCCGGGACAGGGGGTCTCTACGAGCAGTACTTC. This codes for CASRPGTGGLYEQYF.

The table lists this clone with a few counts. The J gene is TRBJ1-3, the V gene TRBV9, with D maybe TRBD1 (6 bases). The V gene's germline CDR1 is SGDLS and CDR2 YYNGEE. Trimming stripped 4 bases from V and 0 bases from J, with 14 bases between. This CDR3 is 16 amino acids long. The CDR3 is CASSPRTAYSGNTIYF. CDR3 nucleotides: TGTGCCAGCAGCCCCCGGACAGCTTACTCTGGAAACACCATATATTTT.

The table lists this clone with a few counts. This chain links TRBV9 with TRBJ2-5; D is ambiguous. CDR3 size: 14 residues. CDR1 and CDR2 (germline): SGDLS, YYNGEE. Trimming shortened V by 0 bases and J by 3 bases, and 9 bases separated the two germline ends. CDR3 coding DNA: TGTGCCAGCAGCGTAGACACCGAGGAAGAGACCCAGTACTTC. It is translated as CASSVDTEEETQYF.

DNA for the CDR3: TGTGCCAGCAGCCCCAAAGGAAACCCGGGACAGGGGGGGAAGGCTAATGAAAAACTGTTTTTT. Its protein product is CASSPKGNPGQGGKANEKLFF. The chain uses TRBV7-3 and TRBJ1-4; 11 bases are a match to TRBD1. Germline values: CDR1 SGHTA, CDR2 FQGTGA. The V and J ends lost 5 bases and 3 bases, in that order; junction bases with no gene match: 20. There are 21 residues in the CDR3.

V gene TRBV19 combines with J gene TRBJ1-1, with 7 bases that match TRBD1. The V and J ends lost 8 bases and 8 bases, in that order; junction bases with no gene match: 2. From germline, CDR1 is LNHDA and CDR2 SQIVND (reference sequence). The CDR3 runs 10 residues. The CDR3: CASGGQEAFF. The CDR3 nucleotides read TGTGCCAGTGGGGGACAGGAAGCTTTCTTT. Full variable domain (missing parts from reference TRBV19 and TRBJ1-1): DGGITQSPKYLFRKEGQNVTLSCEQNLNHDAMYWYRQDPGQGLRLIYYSQIVNDFQKGDIAEGYSVSREKKESFPLTVTSAQKNPTAFYLCASGGQEAFFGQGTRLTVV.

The rearrangement joins TRBV29-1 to TRBJ2-7; 7 bases align to TRBD1. This CDR3 is built from 13 residues. Germline-derived CDR1 and CDR2 are SQVTM and ANQGSEA. Unmatched junction bases numbered 6, after V lost 5 bases and J lost 2 bases. The DNA for the CDR3 is TGCAGCGTTTGGGGCAGGGGGACCTACGAGCAGTACTTC. This encodes CSVWGRGTYEQYF.

The rearrangement links TRBV2 to TRBJ1-2, with D possibly being TRBD1 (6 bases). CDR1 SNHLY and CDR2 FYNNEI come from the germline V gene. The CDR3 contains 13 residues. Trimming shortened V by 5 bases and J by 3 bases, and 10 bases separated the two germline ends. CDR3 sequence (DNA): TGTGCCAGCAGTCCCCAGGGGCACTATGGCTACACCTTC. Translation gives CASSPQGHYGYTF. Full variable domain (outside the CDR3, taken from reference TRBV2 and TRBJ1-2): EPEVTQTPSHQVTQMGQEVILRCVPISNHLYFYWYRQILGQKVEFLVSFYNNEISEKSEIFDDQFSVERPDGSNFTLKIRSTKLEDSAMYFCASSPQGHYGYTFGSGTRLTVV.

The gene calls are TRBV4-1 and TRBJ2-5; 9 bases fit TRBD1. Germline V lookup: CDR1 MGHRA, CDR2 YSYEKL. There are 16 residues in the CDR3. Trimming at V came to 0 bases and at J to 2 bases, leaving 4 bases not matched to a gene. The CDR3, as DNA: TGCGCCAGCAGCCAAGATTTAGGACAGGGGCAAGAGACCCAGTACTTC. Translated: CASSQDLGQGQETQYF.

This chain joins TRBV5-1 and TRBJ1-5; TRBD1 matches at 8 bases. This CDR3 spans 15 amino acids. The V gene's germline CDR1 is SGHRS and CDR2 YFSETQ. J was trimmed by 4 bases and V by 4 bases; bases with no gene match: 7. CDR3 residues: CASSLGQDTNQPQHF. The CDR3 coding sequence is TGCGCCAGCAGCCTGGGACAGGATACTAATCAGCCCCAGCATTTT.

The chain joins TRBV30 to TRBJ2-1, with D tentatively TRBD1 (5 bases). Germline-derived CDR1 and CDR2 are GTSNPN and SVGIG (reference sequence). This CDR3 spans 14 amino acids. Trimming left V 2 bases short and J 9 bases short, with 17 bases between. The CDR3 spells CAWSRGPTAGEQFF. The CDR3 DNA reads as TGTGCCTGGAGTCGAGGCCCGACAGCCGGTGAGCAGTTCTTC.

The genes are TRBV19 and TRBJ1-2; 8 bases are shared with TRBD1. Germline CDR1 and CDR2: LNHDA and SQIVND (reference sequence). After removal of 6 bases from V and 3 bases from J, the junction contained 9 bases not matched to a gene. The CDR3 contains 15 residues. As DNA, the CDR3 is TGTGCCAGTAGCGATGGGACAGGTAGCCACTATGGCTACACCTTC. It translates to CASSDGTGSHYGYTF.

This chain links TRBV7-2 with TRBJ2-4; 7 bases map to TRBD1. Germline CDR1 reads SGHTA; CDR2 reads FQGNSA. The trim removed 5 bases at V and 15 bases at J, leaving 16 bases unmatched. CDR3 length: 14 amino acids. CDR3 sequence (DNA): TGTGCCAGCAGCCAGAACCCGACAGGGCAGACTGGGTACTTC. Its protein is CASSQNPTGQTGYF.

The rearrangement joins TRBV21-1 to TRBJ1-2; the table's TRBD1 call for D was not verified on the DNA. TRBV21-1 is classified as a pseudogene. The CDR3 runs to 14 residues. The CDR3 sequence is CASSKGRGAKGYTF. CDR3 coding DNA: TGTGCCAGCAGCAAGGGAAGGGGCGCGAAAGGCTACACCTTC.

The CDR3 region is CASSQWDRESPLHF. The DNA of the CDR3 is TGTGCCAGCAGCCAATGGGACAGGGAATCACCCCTCCACTTT. This chain connects TRBV3-1 (or the pseudogene TRBV3-2) to TRBJ1-6; 9 bases are shared with TRBD1. V lost 2 bases and J lost 10; bases outside the gene matches: 3. Germline CDR1 LGHDT, CDR2 YNNKEL (reference sequence). The CDR3 is 14 amino acids.

V usage is TRBV7-3 and J usage is TRBJ2-2, with D unclear. Germline V gene sequence: CDR1 SGHTA, CDR2 FQGTGA. The CDR3 is 13 amino acids. Trimming took 5 bases from V and 6 from J, leaving 10 bases between them. This CDR3 is CASSLSSAGELFF. As DNA, the CDR3 is TGTGCCAGCAGCCTCTCCTCCGCCGGGGAGCTGTTTTTT.

V usage is TRBV28 and J usage is TRBJ2-7, with 7 positions matching TRBD2. Per germline, CDR1 MDHEN and CDR2 SYDVKM. Trimming removed 6 bases from V and 7 bases from J; junction bases left unmatched: 18. This CDR3 has 16 residues. The CDR3 is CASSSTSVSSKREQYF. CDR3 coding DNA: TGTGCCAGCAGCTCCACTAGCGTAAGTTCTAAAAGGGAGCAGTACTTC.

The sample holds a few counts of this clone. The chain combines TRBV20-1 with TRBJ1-2; 8 bases are a match to TRBD1. From germline, CDR1 is DFQATT and CDR2 SNEGSKA (reference sequence). V lost 3 bases, J lost 12 bases, and 9 bases stayed unmatched. The CDR3 is 12 amino acids. The CDR3 DNA follows: TGCAGTGCTAGTTCCCCAGGGGGCAGTCACACCTTC. Its translation is CSASSPGGSHTF.

This clone was detected a few times. The V call is TRBV7-9, the J call TRBJ1-1; 7 bases align to TRBD1. Germline assignment: CDR1 SEHNR and CDR2 FQNEAQ (reference sequence). V lost 8 bases and J lost 6; bases outside the gene matches: 12. This CDR3 spans 14 amino acids. For the CDR3, the DNA is TGTGCCAGCCTCTCGTCAAGGGGGCGGTCTGAAGCTTTCTTT. Translated, it gives CASLSSRGRSEAFF.

This chain joins TRBV9 and TRBJ1-1; D is possibly TRBD1 (6 bases). Per germline, CDR1 SGDLS and CDR2 YYNGEE. The V gene lost 3 bases and the J gene lost 5 bases, with 23 bases spanning the gap. The CDR3 loop spans 17 amino acids. CDR3 nucleotide sequence: TGTGCCAGCAGCGCCCCTGTATGGGGGGGCGCAGTTACTGAAGCTTTCTTT. Amino acid sequence: CASSAPVWGGAVTEAFF.

The chain is built from TRBV7-6 and TRBJ2-3; weak D call: TRBD2 (6 bases). V was clipped by 0 bases and J by 1 base, with 8 bases between them. The CDR3 consists of 15 residues. Germline V lookup: CDR1 SGHVS, CDR2 FNYEAQ. CDR3 coding DNA: TGTGCCAGCAGCTTAGCGGGGGGACGCACAGATACGCAGTATTTT. Encoded protein: CASSLAGGRTDTQYF.

V is TRBV5-1 and J is TRBJ1-1; TRBD1 matches 11 bases. The CDR3 sequence is 16 residues long. Germline V gene lookup returns CDR1 SGHRS and CDR2 YFSETQ. The V gene end was trimmed by 0 bases and the J gene end by 2 bases; junction bases not matched to a gene: 3. The CDR3 nucleotides are TGCGCCAGCAGCTTGGGAGGGACAGGGGGTAACACTGAAGCTTTCTTT. Translating it yields CASSLGGTGGNTEAFF.

V and J are TRBV2 and TRBJ2-4, with 7 positions matching TRBD1. CDR1 and CDR2 (germline): SNHLY, FYNNEI. Losses at the gene ends were 8 bases for V and 2 bases for J; bases not matched to a gene: 9. The CDR3 has 15 residues. The CDR3 region is CASGRDSPSKNIQYF. The CDR3 DNA is TGTGCCAGCGGCCGGGACAGCCCATCCAAAAACATTCAGTACTTC.

V and J are TRBV3-1 (or the pseudogene TRBV3-2) and TRBJ2-3; the D gene is possibly TRBD2 (6 bases). Germline V CDR1 and CDR2: LGHDT, YNNKEL (reference sequence). V gave up 0 bases and J gave up 1 base, with 8 bases separating them. CDR3 length: 15 amino acids. CDR3 bases: TGTGCCAGCAGCCAAGAGGGCGGGGGCACAGATACGCAGTATTTT. This sequence encodes CASSQEGGGTDTQYF.

As concerns this clone: It is unclear where the CDR3 begins or ends on the DNA, so no DNA is shown, and the CDR3 is as TCRdb lists it. The chain combines TRBV19 with TRBJ1-5. The CDR3 adds up to 14 amino acids, both ends counted. Looked up from germline, CDR1 is LNHDA and CDR2 is SQIVND (reference sequence). Here the CDR3 reads CASTSGGGSQPQHF.

This chain links TRBV7-9 with TRBJ2-1; no definite D call. Germline CDR1 is SEHNR and CDR2 is FQNEAQ (reference sequence). The CDR3 is made up of 16 amino acids. V was clipped by 1 base and J by 5 bases, with 15 bases between them. The CDR3 DNA follows: TGTGCCAGCAGCTTAGTCGCGGCCCCCCCAAACAATGAGCAGTTCTTC. This encodes CASSLVAAPPNNEQFF.

This clone occurred once. V usage is TRBV7-3 and J usage is TRBJ2-2; 10 bases align to TRBD2. This CDR3 contains 14 residues. The junction had 0 bases not matched to a gene; V was cut back by 3 bases and J by 5 bases. Germline values: CDR1 SGHTA, CDR2 FQGTGA. The CDR3 loop is CASSFSGGTGELFF. The DNA of the CDR3 is TGTGCCAGCAGCTTTAGCGGGGGGACCGGGGAGCTGTTTTTT.

The CDR3 reads CAWSDATRLEKQYF. In DNA, the CDR3 is TGTGCCTGGAGTGATGCCACGAGGCTGGAGAAGCAGTACTTC. The chain is built from TRBV30 and TRBJ2-7, with D unclear. The CDR3 is 14 residues long. Germline lookup yields CDR1 GTSNPN and CDR2 SVGIG (reference sequence). The V end was cut by 1 base, the J end by 8 bases, with 18 bases between. The full variable domain, completed using reference TRBV30 and TRBJ2-7, is SQTIHQWPATLVQPVGSPLSLECTVEGTSNPNLYWYRQAAGRGLQLLFYSVGIGQISSEVPQNLSASRPQDRQFILSSKKLLLSDSGFYLCAWSDATRLEKQYFGPGTRLTVT.

The rearrangement uses TRBV19 and TRBJ1-5; 7 bases map to TRBD1. Germline values: CDR1 LNHDA, CDR2 SQIVND (reference sequence). This CDR3 spans 17 amino acids. J lost 1 base, V lost 4 bases, and 10 bases had no gene match. The chain's CDR3 is CASSTTSGTESNQPQHF. The CDR3 bases are TGTGCCAGTAGTACAACATCCGGGACAGAGAGCAATCAGCCCCAGCATTTT.

This chain joins TRBV7-9 and TRBJ1-2, with 10 bases that match TRBD1. Trimming at V came to 5 bases and at J to 1 base, leaving 10 bases not matched to a gene. Germline V lookup: CDR1 SEHNR, CDR2 FQNEAQ (reference sequence). The CDR3 spans 17 residues. The CDR3 reads CASSLPAWTGGNYGYTF. CDR3 DNA sequence: TGTGCCAGCAGCCTCCCCGCTTGGACAGGGGGTAACTATGGCTACACCTTC.